The present T cell receptor beta chain was sequenced within a study of monozygotic twins with inflammatory bowel disease. Study-wide points: There was no support for any single strong signal or clonotype associated with IBD. The data offered no way to tell different T cell subtypes apart. Whereas healthy co-twins had higher TCRbeta diversity (inverse Simpson), IBD patients had lower diversity.

TCR libraries each used approximately 4,000 ng of total RNA. With the 5' RACE reads reprocessed, TCRdb shows one record per CDR3 protein and no DNA. Across 70,000 to 95,000 distinct CDR3 sequences, the top ten clones capture approximately 7.4% of the sample. The germline V gene has CDR1 SGHDT and CDR2 YYEEEE. The CDR3 runs to 12 residues. As to this clonotype: Its antigen is still unknown.

Sequencing was performed on blood. This clonotype originated in a human donor with ulcerative colitis or Crohn's disease, or a healthy co-twin of an affected twin (not recorded which). The V call is TRBV5-6, the J call TRBJ1-4. CDR3 sequence reads: CASSLAKAKLFF.